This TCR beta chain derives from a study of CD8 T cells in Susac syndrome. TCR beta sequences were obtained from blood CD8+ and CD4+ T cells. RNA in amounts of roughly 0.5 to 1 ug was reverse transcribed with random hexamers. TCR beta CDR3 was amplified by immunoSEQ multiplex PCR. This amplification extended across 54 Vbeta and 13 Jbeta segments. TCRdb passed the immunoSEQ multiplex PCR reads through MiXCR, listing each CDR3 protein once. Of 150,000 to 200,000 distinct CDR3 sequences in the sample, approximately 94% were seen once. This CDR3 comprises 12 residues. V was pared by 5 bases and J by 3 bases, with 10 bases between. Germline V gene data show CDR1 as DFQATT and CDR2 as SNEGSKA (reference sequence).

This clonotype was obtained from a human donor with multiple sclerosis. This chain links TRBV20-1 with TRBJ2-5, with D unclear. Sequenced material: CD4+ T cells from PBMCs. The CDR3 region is CSAPTPEETQYF. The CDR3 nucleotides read TGCAGTGCTCCAACTCCCGAAGAGACCCAGTACTTC.